This is a list of T cell receptor beta chains from one sample in a study of PD-L1 blockade in urothelial cancer. Here immunoSEQ multiplex PCR was the method, and the copy in TCRdb shows in-frame clones only, minus some. The table lists under 60,000 clones, approximately 86% of them singletons. The sequenced sample was PBMCs, obtained around atezolizumab (anti-PD-L1) treatment. These receptors came from a man aged 55 to 70 with urothelial cancer. Each CDR3 is given with its conserved first and last residue. D genes are given only for firm matches. A row's size may be missing; if present it is once, few, many or a size class.

abundance | d_gene | j_gene | v_gene | CDR3aa | CDR3nt
NA | NA | TRBJ1-5 | TRBV2 | CASKSSSSQPQHF | TGTGCCAGCAAGAGTTCCTCGAGTCAGCCCCAGCATTTT
NA | TRBD2 | TRBJ2-2 | TRBV4-1 | CASSQDWGGGATGELFF | TGCGCCAGCAGCCAAGATTGGGGCGGGGGGGCAACCGGGGAGCTGTTTTTT
NA | TRBD2 | TRBJ2-7 | TRBV30 | CAWSPTSGGTYEQYF | TGTGCCTGGAGCCCCACTAGCGGGGGAACCTACGAGCAGTACTTC
NA | NA | TRBJ1-6 | TRBV30 | CASTLYQGRNSPLHF | TGTGCAAGCACCCTCTATCAGGGGCGTAATTCACCCCTCCACTTT
NA | NA | TRBJ1-1 | TRBV19 | CASSWAGPVGAEAFF | TGTGCCAGTAGTTGGGCAGGGCCCGTTGGGGCAGAAGCTTTCTTT
NA | TRBD1 | TRBJ2-5 | TRBV5-1 | CASSMDRAAETQYF | TGCGCCAGCAGCATGGACAGGGCCGCTGAGACCCAGTACTTC
NA | NA | TRBJ2-1 | TRBV6-1 | CASSEEAGVLYNEQFF | TGTGCCAGCAGTGAGGAAGCAGGGGTCTTGTACAATGAGCAGTTCTTC
NA | NA | TRBJ2-2 | TRBV15 | CATSRDLRGNTGELFF | TGTGCCACCAGCAGAGATCTCAGGGGGAACACCGGGGAGCTGTTTTTT
NA | TRBD2 | TRBJ2-1 | TRBV6-6 | CASRLAGDYNEQFF | TGTGCCAGCAGGCTAGCGGGGGACTACAATGAGCAGTTCTTC
NA | TRBD2 | TRBJ2-3 | TRBV5-1 | CASSLASGGALGDTQYF | TGCGCCAGCAGCTTGGCCAGCGGGGGGGCCTTAGGAGATACGCAGTATTTT
NA | TRBD2 | TRBJ2-4 | TRBV15 | CATSREIGGGGDIQYF | TGTGCCACCAGCAGAGAAATTGGGGGGGGAGGTGACATTCAGTACTTC
NA | TRBD1 | TRBJ1-2 | TRBV4-2 | CASSPSGTGEGGYTF | TGTGCCAGCAGCCCTTCCGGGACAGGGGAAGGTGGCTACACCTTC
NA | NA | TRBJ2-5 | TRBV5-1 | CASSPLDSQETQYF | TGCGCCAGCAGCCCCCTGGACAGCCAAGAGACCCAGTACTTC
NA | NA | TRBJ2-1 | TRBV4-1 | CASSQDLQRGYEQFF | TGCGCCAGCAGCCAAGATCTTCAGCGAGGATATGAGCAGTTCTTC
NA | NA | TRBJ2-7 | TRBV6-1 | CASTLYEGSEQYF | TGTGCCAGCACGTTGTACGAGGGCTCCGAGCAGTACTTC
NA | TRBD1 | TRBJ2-3 | TRBV28 | CASSSRQGRTDTQYF | TGTGCCAGCAGTTCCCGACAGGGTCGCACAGATACGCAGTATTTT
NA | NA | TRBJ2-1 | TRBV9 | CASSADTSSYNEQFF | TGTGCCAGCAGCGCCGACACTAGCTCCTACAATGAGCAGTTCTTC
few | TRBD1 | TRBJ1-2 | TRBV5-1 | CASSIGQGGAYGYTF | TGCGCCAGCAGCATCGGACAGGGAGGAGCCTATGGCTACACCTTC
NA | TRBD1 | TRBJ1-2 | TRBV28 | CASSPGQATFYGYTF | TGTGCCAGCAGCCCAGGACAGGCGACTTTTTATGGCTACACCTTC
once | TRBD1 | TRBJ1-6 | TRBV4-2 | CASSQRYSGTDNSPLHF | TGTGCCAGCAGCCAGAGGTACTCCGGGACAGATAATTCACCCCTCCACTTT
NA | NA | TRBJ2-7 | TRBV6-6 | CASSFQGEEDEQYF | TGTGCCAGCAGTTTTCAGGGGGAGGAAGACGAGCAGTACTTC
NA | NA | TRBJ2-3 | TRBV19 | CASSIQGSGTDTQYF | TGTGCCAGTAGTATTCAGGGGTCGGGCACAGATACGCAGTATTTT
NA | TRBD1 | TRBJ2-3 | TRBV5-8 | CASSFDRTGGITDTQYF | TGTGCCAGCAGCTTCGACAGGACAGGGGGCATCACAGATACGCAGTATTTT
NA | TRBD2 | TRBJ2-7 | TRBV2 | CASSRGGSSYEQYF | TGTGCCAGCAGTCGGGGGGGGAGCTCCTACGAGCAGTACTTC
NA | TRBD1 | TRBJ2-5 | TRBV29-1 | CSVELNPGQGHQETQYF | TGCAGCGTTGAGCTCAATCCGGGACAGGGACACCAAGAGACCCAGTACTTC
NA | NA | TRBJ1-1 | TRBV30 | CAWSVGGANPEAFF | TGTGCCTGGAGTGTAGGGGGGGCCAACCCTGAAGCTTTCTTT
NA | NA | TRBJ1-3 | TRBV4-2 | CASSQEGTVSSGNTIYF | TGTGCCAGCAGCCAAGAAGGAACAGTTTCCTCTGGAAACACCATATATTTT
NA | TRBD2 | TRBJ2-3 | TRBV4-1 | CASSHRQDLAGQDTQYF | TGCGCCAGCAGCCATCGTCAGGACCTAGCGGGGCAGGATACGCAGTATTTT
NA | NA | TRBJ2-1 | TRBV6-1 | CASSPPVNSYNEQFF | TGTGCCAGCAGCCCCCCGGTCAACTCCTACAATGAGCAGTTCTTC
once | NA | TRBJ1-5 | TRBV19 | CASSIVGSQPQHF | TGTGCCAGTAGTATAGTAGGGAGTCAGCCCCAGCATTTT
NA | NA | TRBJ1-5 | TRBV19 | CASSIEGDQPQHF | TGTGCCAGTAGTATAGAAGGGGATCAGCCCCAGCATTTT
NA | TRBD1 | TRBJ1-5 | TRBV28 | CASSYTGTGYEEPQHF | TGTGCCAGCAGTTACACCGGGACAGGGTACGAGGAGCCCCAGCATTTT
NA | TRBD1 | TRBJ2-7 | TRBV2 | CASMIQGAVSEQYF | TGTGCCAGCATGATACAGGGGGCGGTTAGCGAGCAGTACTTC
NA | NA | TRBJ2-2 | TRBV11-3 | CASSLGGVNTGELFF | TGTGCCAGCAGCTTAGGGGGGGTGAACACCGGGGAGCTGTTTTTT
NA | NA | TRBJ2-5 | TRBV7-9 | CASSSQEYQETQYF | TGTGCCAGCAGCTCGCAAGAGTACCAAGAGACCCAGTACTTC
NA | TRBD2 | TRBJ2-5 | TRBV4-1 | CASRPLYGRASGGGETQYF | TGCGCCAGCCGCCCTCTCTACGGACGGGCTAGCGGGGGGGGAGAGACCCAGTACTTC
NA | TRBD1 | TRBJ2-3 | TRBV30 | CAWKLPGQGLGADTQYF | TGTGCCTGGAAACTGCCGGGACAGGGTTTGGGGGCGGATACGCAGTATTTT
NA | TRBD1 | TRBJ2-7 | TRBV11-3 | CASSQNPGTDYEQYF | TGTGCCAGCAGCCAAAACCCCGGGACAGACTACGAGCAGTACTTC
NA | NA | TRBJ1-1 | TRBV4-3 | CASSQVHTLNTEAFF | TGCGCCAGCAGCCAAGTGCACACATTGAACACTGAAGCTTTCTTT
NA | TRBD1 | TRBJ2-7 | TRBV6-5 | CASRPNRDRGDEQYF | TGTGCCAGCAGACCGAACCGGGACAGGGGAGACGAGCAGTACTTC
NA | TRBD1 | TRBJ1-5 | TRBV6-5 | CASRKGQGNQPQHF | TGTGCCAGCAGGAAGGGACAGGGGAATCAGCCCCAGCATTTT
once | TRBD2 | TRBJ2-2 | TRBV15 | CATSGEGTRGGPGELFF | TGTGCCACCAGCGGCGAGGGGACCCGGGGGGGGCCCGGGGAGCTGTTTTTT